The clone carrying this T cell receptor beta chain was detected many times. This entry belongs to a study of early T cells in non-severe SARS-CoV-2 infection. CDR1 and CDR2 from the germline V gene are SGHNT and YYREEE (reference sequence). V was pared by 3 bases and J by 5 bases, with 11 bases between. CDR3 length equals 13 residues. TCRdb independently ran MiXCR on the 5' RACE reads; one entry per CDR3 protein. The table lists about 39,000 distinct CDR3 sequences, 4.5% to 7% of them singletons, with under 4.5% in the top ten. The source is an adult who was a healthcare worker with PCR-confirmed SARS-CoV-2 infection or an uninfected control (not recorded which). Source: whole blood, taken at baseline. The V gene is TRBV5-4, the J gene TRBJ2-5; D perhaps matches TRBD1 (5 bases). The CDR3 DNA follows: TGTGCCAGCAGCTCAGGGTCGGAGGAGACCCAGTACTTC. It translates to CASSSGSEETQYF.